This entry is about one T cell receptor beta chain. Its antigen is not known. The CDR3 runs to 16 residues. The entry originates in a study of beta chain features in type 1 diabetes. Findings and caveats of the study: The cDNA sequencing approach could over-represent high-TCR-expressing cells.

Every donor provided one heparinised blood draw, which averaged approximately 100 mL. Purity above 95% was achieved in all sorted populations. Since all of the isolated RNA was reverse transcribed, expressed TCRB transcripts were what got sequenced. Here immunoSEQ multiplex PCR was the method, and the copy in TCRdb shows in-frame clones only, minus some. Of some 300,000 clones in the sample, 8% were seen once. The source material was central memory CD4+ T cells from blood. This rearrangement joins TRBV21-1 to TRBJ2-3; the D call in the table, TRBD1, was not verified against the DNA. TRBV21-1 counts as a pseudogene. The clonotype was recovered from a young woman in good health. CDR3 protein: CASSSPGTGGGDTQYF. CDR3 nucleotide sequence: TGTGCCAGCAGCTCCCCCGGGACAGGGGGCGGCGATACGCAGTATTTT.